This T cell receptor beta chain originates from a study of blood T cells in healthy people across ages. Together with a sample-barcoded 5' primer, a J-beta primer mix was included in a second PCR lasting about 7 to 11 cycles. TCRdb re-called the 5' RACE reads through MiXCR, storing one row per CDR3 protein. The sample carries hundreds of thousands of distinct CDR3 sequences, around 62% recorded once. Individuals who donated were healthy Caucasians from Russia aged about 6 to 100. V was trimmed by 4 bases and J by 4 bases, leaving 12 bases between them. CDR1 is SGHRS, CDR2 YFSETQ, per germline. The CDR3 totals 13 residues. This clonotype has a handful of counts. Its antigen is currently unknown. Study outcomes and limitations: Strongly correlated with naive T cell percentage was TCR beta diversity. Compared with aged donors, long-lived donors showed fewer expanded clones, suggesting selection.

The material sequenced was blood. This chain links TRBV5-1 with TRBJ2-7; a weak D match, TRBD2 (6 bases). The source of this sequence is a young man in good health. The CDR3 DNA reads as TGCGCCAGCAGCAGAACGGGGGAGTACGAGCAGTACTTC. This gives the protein CASSRTGEYEQYF. Full variable domain (remainder filled in from reference TRBV5-1 and TRBJ2-7): KAGVTQTPRYLIKTRGQQVTLSCSPISGHRSVSWYQQTPGQGLQFLFEYFSETQRNKGNFPGRFSGRQFSNSRSEMNVSTLELGDSALYLCASSRTGEYEQYFGPGTRLTVT.